These 5 T cell receptor beta chains share one sample of origin, sequenced in a study of identical twins. Using its own MiXCR run on the 5' RACE reads, TCRdb lists one record per CDR3 protein. Of 550,000 to 700,000 distinct CDR3 sequences in the sample, about 20% were seen once. These data were also reused for a study on T cells expressing NK-cell markers.

Sequenced: PBMCs. These receptors came from a woman under 30 in good health.

Many counts were recorded for this clonotype. Written as DNA, the CDR3 is TGCAGTGCCCAGGTGGGCACAGATACGCAGTATTTT. Protein sequence: CSAQVGTDTQYF. This chain uses TRBV20-1 with TRBJ2-3, with D unclear. CDR1 DFQATT and CDR2 SNEGSKA come from the germline V gene (reference sequence). The CDR3 contains 12 residues. Trimming stripped 6 bases from V and 1 base from J, with 8 bases between.

The chain is built from TRBV6-6 and TRBJ2-3, with D uncertain. The CDR3 extends over 11 amino acids. Between the trimmed V and J ends, which lost 5 bases and 5 bases, there was a span of 5 bases. Germline CDR1 is MNHNY and CDR2 is SVGAGI (reference sequence). Here the CDR3 DNA reads TGTGCCAGCAGTCGGCAAGATACGCAGTATTTT. Encoded protein: CASSRQDTQYF.

The chain combines TRBV6-4 with TRBJ2-1; 14 bases fit TRBD2. Trimming took 3 bases from V and 6 from J; bases not matched to a gene: 1. In germline, CDR1 is MRHNA, CDR2 SNTAGT. This CDR3 contains 15 residues. The CDR3 reads CASSEGLAGVNEQFF. The CDR3 DNA reads TGTGCCAGCAGTGAGGGACTAGCGGGGGTCAATGAGCAGTTCTTC.

This clonotype was seen a handful of times. The chain joins TRBV29-1 to TRBJ1-4; TRBD1 matches at 7 bases. CDR1 is SQVTM and CDR2 is ANQGSEA in the germline V gene. J lost 8 bases, V lost 4 bases, and 7 bases had no gene match. CDR3 length equals 13 residues. The CDR3: CSVGLQGSEKLFF. In nucleotides, the CDR3 is TGCAGCGTTGGTTTACAGGGGAGCGAAAAACTGTTTTTT.

This clonotype has more than one count but fewer than ten. This sequence joins TRBV10-3 and TRBJ2-6; D unclear. Germline V gene lookup returns CDR1 ENHRY and CDR2 SYGVKD. V lost 3 bases and J 0 bases, leaving 9 bases between the germline ends. The CDR3 contains 16 residues. The chain's CDR3 is CAISDPSYSGANVLTF. The DNA for the CDR3 is TGTGCCATCAGTGACCCCAGTTACTCTGGGGCCAACGTCCTGACTTTC.